The entry below describes one T cell receptor (beta chain). Its antigen remains undetermined. Per-base qualities were not stored, and no clone one base away is much larger. Whole blood was collected in K2EDTA tubes by collaborating institutions according to the institutions' own protocols. For TCRbeta analysis, collaborator samples were shipped as frozen whole blood, as isolated PBMCs, or as DNA extracted from either sample type. These data originate in a study of blood T cell repertoires in COVID-19 (dated by TCRdb to the early 2020s). A note on the overall study: Collaborator samples came from the United States, Italy and Spain and covered acute and convalescent phases of COVID-19. The prospective study material was composed of cDNA or gDNA derived from T cells, B-cell-depleted T cells, or PBMCs. Subjects who had been exposed to COVID-19, were actively infected with it, or had recovered from it provided the deeply sampled blood TCRbeta repertoires that made up the dataset. The repertoires were released in a freely available public database intended as a resource for research on the immune response to SARS-CoV-2. The samples were drawn from two sources: the first 160 participants of the ongoing ImmuneRACE study, and 950 to 1,500 subjects contributed by 6 global collaborators. The sample metadata nearly always contained a de-identified subject ID, COVID-19 status, age in years and sex. Where available, HLA class I and class II types were taken from metadata supplied by the sample provider and were not determined by assay-based typing.

TCRbeta CDR3 regions were amplified from genomic DNA using the immunoSEQ Assay, a bias-controlled multiplex PCR. In the paper's pipeline: The number of nucleated cells in each sample was estimated by amplification of reference gene primers within the assay. To quantify the absolute abundance of each unique TCRbeta CDR3 rearrangement, sequence reads were collapsed and filtered. Productive Simpson clonality was computed per sample as the square root of Simpson's diversity index over productive rearrangements. TCRdb carries this immuneACCESS record with in-frame sequences only. Its versions omit some clonotypes, under half of them owing to an unresolved V gene in the studies checked, with the rest unexplained. For V, J and clone size, that table is used; D and trimming come from the DNA. The sample yields 150,000 to 200,000 clones; around 90% were counted once. Clones ranked in the top ten supply roughly 5.6% of the sample.

From the cysteine through the phenylalanine, the CDR3 covers 13 amino acids. The only DNA kept is the CDR3, 39 bases in frame from the first base. V and J are truncated by 3 bases and 3 bases respectively, leaving an intervening sequence of 8 bases. CDR1 and CDR2 are read off the germline V gene as KGHSH and LQKENI. The research as a whole found: The quantity of clinical and demographic metadata differed by source and by participant and was supplied without curation.

This chain joins TRBV18 to TRBJ1-2; the D gene assignment is ambiguous. The specimen was peripheral blood. The receptor was isolated from a man aged 40-49 years with active or convalescent COVID-19. The DNA sequence follows: TGTGCCAGCTCACCTGCCCGCGACTATGGCTACACCTTC. It encodes CASSPARDYGYTF.